This TCR beta chain was obtained from a study of T cell responses to AZD1222 COVID-19 vaccine. The method was immunoSEQ multiplex PCR; TCRdb's version includes in-frame clones alone and lacks a portion of them. The sample holds fewer than 120,000 clones; about 94% are singletons and the top ten take about 3%. This CDR3 spans 14 amino acids. With 5 bases clipped from V and 3 bases from J, the junction kept 5 bases outside the gene matches. CDR1 and CDR2 (germline): ENHRY, SYGVKD. The clonotype comes from an adult who received the AZD1222 COVID-19 vaccine. The V gene is TRBV10-3, the J gene TRBJ2-7; 9 bases map to TRBD2. The sequencing here drew on peripheral blood, taken 28 days after the second AZD1222 dose. The CDR3 reads CAISQGLAGYEQYF. Here the CDR3 DNA reads TGTGCCATCAGTCAGGGACTAGCTGGCTACGAGCAGTACTTC.